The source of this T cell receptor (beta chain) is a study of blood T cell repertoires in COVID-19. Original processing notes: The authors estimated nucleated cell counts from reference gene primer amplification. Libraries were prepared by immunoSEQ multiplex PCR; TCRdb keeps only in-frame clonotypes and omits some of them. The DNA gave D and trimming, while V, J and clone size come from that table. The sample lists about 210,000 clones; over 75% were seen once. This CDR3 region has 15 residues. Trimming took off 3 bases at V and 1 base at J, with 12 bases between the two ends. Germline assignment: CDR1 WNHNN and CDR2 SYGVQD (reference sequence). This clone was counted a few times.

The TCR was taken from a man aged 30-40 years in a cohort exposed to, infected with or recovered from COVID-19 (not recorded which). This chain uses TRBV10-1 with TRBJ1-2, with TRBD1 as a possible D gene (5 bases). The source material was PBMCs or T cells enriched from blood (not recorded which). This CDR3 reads CASSETRQINYGYTF. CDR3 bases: TGCGCCAGCAGTGAAACCCGACAGATTAACTATGGCTACACCTTC.